Below are 6 T cell receptor beta chains sequenced from a single sample in a study of cytomegalovirus exposure and HLA in healthy donors. This PCR relied on a set of 60 Vbeta primers and 13 Jbeta primers. Profiling relied on immunoSEQ multiplex PCR, and the TCRdb table lists in-frame clones only, not all of them. This sample has over 250,000 clones; roughly two thirds occur once, and the top ten carry 2% to 2.5%. Sequenced material: PBMCs. The receptors were sampled from a female donor in good health and CMV-seronegative.

The genes are TRBV19 and TRBJ2-2; D call uncertain. The CDR3 contains 14 residues. V was clipped by 7 bases and J by 4 bases, with 13 bases between them. Germline lookup yields CDR1 LNHDA and CDR2 SQIVND (reference sequence). The CDR3 sequence is CASTQPSRTGELFF. The CDR3, as DNA: TGTGCCAGTACTCAACCTTCGCGCACCGGGGAGCTGTTTTTT. The full variable domain, with the rest looked up from reference TRBV19 and TRBJ2-2, is DGGITQSPKYLFRKEGQNVTLSCEQNLNHDAMYWYRQDPGQGLRLIYYSQIVNDFQKGDIAEGYSVSREKKESFPLTVTSAQKNPTAFYLCASTQPSRTGELFFGEGSRLTVL.

This clone has more than one count but fewer than ten. V and J are TRBV13 and TRBJ1-1, with a weak D call TRBD1 (6 bases). The CDR3 sequence is 18 residues long. The V gene's germline CDR1 is PRHDT and CDR2 FYEKMQ (reference sequence). V lost 4 bases to trimming and J lost 1 base, with 22 bases between them. CDR3 in amino acids: CASSSAYIRLDRNTEAFF. Here the CDR3 DNA reads TGTGCCAGCAGCTCCGCTTATATCCGACTGGACAGGAACACTGAAGCTTTCTTT.

The chain employs TRBV10-3 and TRBJ2-7; the D gene is possibly TRBD1 (6 bases). The germline CDR1 and CDR2 sequences are ENHRY and SYGVKD. The V and J ends lost 10 bases and 4 bases respectively, with 17 bases between them. The CDR3 length is 13 residues. Written as DNA, the CDR3 is TGTGCCACCACTCCGGGACAAGAATACGAGCAGTACTTC. Residues: CATTPGQEYEQYF.

The chain employs TRBV7-8 and TRBJ2-7, with 9 bases identical to TRBD1. From germline, CDR1 is SGHVS and CDR2 FQNEAQ. This CDR3 is built from 14 residues. After removal of 5 bases from V and 9 bases from J, the junction contained 11 bases not matched to a gene. In DNA, the CDR3 is TGTGCCAGCAGCGGGACAGGGTTGGGGGGTGGGCAGTACTTC. Protein: CASSGTGLGGGQYF.

This clone appeared once. V gene TRBV21-1 combines with J gene TRBJ2-7; the DNA was not used to check the table's D call, TRBD1. TRBV21-1 is an annotated pseudogene. The CDR3 is 13 residues long. The CDR3 coding sequence is TGTGCCAGCAGCCCCCGACACCCCTACGAGCAGTACTTC. It translates to CASSPRHPYEQYF.

The table lists this clone with a few counts. The chain combines TRBV19 with TRBJ2-1; TRBD2 matches 14 bases. The CDR3 covers 19 residues. Trimming at V came to 4 bases and at J to 7 bases, leaving 15 bases not matched to a gene. The germline CDR1 and CDR2 sequences are LNHDA and SQIVND (reference sequence). CDR3 amino acids: CASSTLLLGTSGSRNEQFF. As DNA, the CDR3 is TGTGCCAGTAGTACTCTTCTGTTAGGGACTAGCGGGAGCCGTAATGAGCAGTTCTTC.